This entry describes one T cell receptor (beta chain). RNA, at about 0.45 to 1 ug, was reverse transcribed with random hexamers. The TCR beta CDR3 was amplified by immunoSEQ multiplex PCR across 54 Vbeta, 13 Jbeta. Via MiXCR, TCRdb re-called the immunoSEQ multiplex PCR reads, giving one row per CDR3 protein. The sample lists some 220,000 distinct CDR3 sequences; 95% were seen once. From blood CD8+ and CD4+ T cells, TCR beta sequences were generated. The multiple sclerosis controls comprised treatment-naive patients whose relapsing-remitting disease was stable or active. TEMRA cells were enriched by FACS, while CD8+ and CD4+ T cells were obtained through a negative isolation that was performed magnetically. The CDR3 loop spans 13 amino acids. Deletions cut 3 bases from V and 6 bases from J, with 13 bases between. Per the germline V gene, CDR1 is SQVTM and CDR2 is ANQGSEA. This sample was included in a study of CD8 T cells in Susac syndrome.

The TCR was taken from a human donor with multiple sclerosis. What was sequenced was CD4+ T cells from PBMCs. The chain has TRBV29-1 and TRBJ2-3, with D maybe TRBD1 (6 bases). The CDR3 DNA reads as TGCAGCGTTGAGCCCAGGGGACGGGATACGCAGTATTTT. Protein product: CSVEPRGRDTQYF.